The clone carrying this TCR beta chain was observed a handful of times. This entry comes from a study of T-cell reconstitution after alpha-beta-depleted transplantation in children. Preparing the TCRbeta library involved the use of unique molecular identifiers. TCRdb independently ran MiXCR on the PCR reads; one entry per CDR3 protein. The sample lists 500,000 or so distinct CDR3 sequences; less than 35% were seen once. The germline V gene encodes CDR1 MNHEY and CDR2 SVGAGI. The ends were cut back, 2 bases at V and 1 base at J, with 8 bases in the middle. The CDR3 extends over 15 amino acids. The sequence came from a human donor who donated a stem cell graft to a child with aplastic anemia. This specimen consisted of PBMCs from the stem cell graft donor, obtained from the stem cell graft. The rearrangement links TRBV6-5 to TRBJ2-2; D is possibly TRBD2 (5 bases). CDR3 protein: CASSYPAGNTGELFF. CDR3 in DNA: TGTGCCAGCAGTTACCCGGCGGGGAACACCGGGGAGCTGTTTTTT.